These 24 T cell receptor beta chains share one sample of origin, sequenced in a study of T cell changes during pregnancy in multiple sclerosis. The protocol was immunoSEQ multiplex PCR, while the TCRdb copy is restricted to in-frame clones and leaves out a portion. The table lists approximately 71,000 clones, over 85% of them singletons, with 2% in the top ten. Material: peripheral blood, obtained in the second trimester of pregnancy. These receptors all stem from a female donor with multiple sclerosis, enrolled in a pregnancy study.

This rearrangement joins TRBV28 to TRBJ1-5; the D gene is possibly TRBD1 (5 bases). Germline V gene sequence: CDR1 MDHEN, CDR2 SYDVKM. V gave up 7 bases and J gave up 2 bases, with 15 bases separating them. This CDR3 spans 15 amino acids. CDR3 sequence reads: CASTLRGGGNQPQHF. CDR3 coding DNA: TGTGCCAGCACCCTGCGGGGGGGAGGCAATCAGCCCCAGCATTTT.

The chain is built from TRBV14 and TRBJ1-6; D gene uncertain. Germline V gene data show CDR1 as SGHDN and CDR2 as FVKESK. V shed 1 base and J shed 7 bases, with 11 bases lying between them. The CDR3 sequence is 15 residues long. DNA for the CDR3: TGTGCCAGCAGCCAAGCGCCAGGAATCAATTCACCCCTCCACTTT. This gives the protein CASSQAPGINSPLHF.

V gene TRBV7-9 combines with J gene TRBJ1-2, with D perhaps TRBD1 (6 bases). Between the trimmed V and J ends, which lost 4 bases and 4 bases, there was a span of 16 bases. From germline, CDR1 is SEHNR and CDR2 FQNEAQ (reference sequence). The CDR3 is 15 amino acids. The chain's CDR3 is CASSYKDRQLYGYTF. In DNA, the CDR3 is TGTGCCAGCAGCTATAAGGACAGACAACTCTATGGCTACACCTTC. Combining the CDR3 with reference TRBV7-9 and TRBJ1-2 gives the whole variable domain DTGVSQNPRHKITKRGQNVTFRCDPISEHNRLYWYRQTLGQGPEFLTYFQNEAQLEKSRLLSDRFSAERPKGSFSTLEIQRTEQGDSAMYLCASSYKDRQLYGYTFGSGTRLTVV.

The CDR3 DNA sequence: TGCGCCAGCAGCTCCACTAGCGGGAGGGCCAGGAATGAGCAGTTCTTC. Protein product: CASSSTSGRARNEQFF. This chain joins TRBV5-1 and TRBJ2-1; TRBD2 matches 13 bases. The J segment lost 7 bases and the V segment lost 3 bases, leaving 7 bases of the junction unmatched. The CDR3 runs to 16 residues. Germline loops: CDR1 SGHRS, CDR2 YFSETQ.

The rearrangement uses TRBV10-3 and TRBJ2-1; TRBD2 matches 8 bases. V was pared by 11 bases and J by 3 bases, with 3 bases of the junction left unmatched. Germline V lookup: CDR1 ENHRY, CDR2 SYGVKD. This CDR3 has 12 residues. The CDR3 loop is CAAGGDYNEQFF. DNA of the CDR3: TGTGCCGCCGGGGGGGACTACAATGAGCAGTTCTTC.

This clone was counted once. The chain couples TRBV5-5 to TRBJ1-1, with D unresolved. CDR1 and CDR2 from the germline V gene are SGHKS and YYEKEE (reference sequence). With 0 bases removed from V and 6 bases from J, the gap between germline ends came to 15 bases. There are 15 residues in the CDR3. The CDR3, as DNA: TGTGCCAGCAGCTTGGTGCATGGGCCAGGATCTGAAGCTTTCTTT. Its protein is CASSLVHGPGSEAFF.

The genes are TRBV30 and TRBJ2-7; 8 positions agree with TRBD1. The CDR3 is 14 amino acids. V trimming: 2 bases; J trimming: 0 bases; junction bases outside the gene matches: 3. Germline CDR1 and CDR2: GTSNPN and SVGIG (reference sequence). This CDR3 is CAWSTGGSSYEQYF. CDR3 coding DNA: TGTGCCTGGAGTACAGGGGGTAGCTCCTACGAGCAGTACTTC.

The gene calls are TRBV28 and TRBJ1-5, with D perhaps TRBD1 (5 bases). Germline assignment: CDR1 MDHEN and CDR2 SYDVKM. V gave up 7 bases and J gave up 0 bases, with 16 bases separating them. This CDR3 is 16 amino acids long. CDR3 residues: CASKQGTSYSNQPQHF. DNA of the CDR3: TGTGCCAGCAAGCAGGGAACCTCCTATAGCAATCAGCCCCAGCATTTT.

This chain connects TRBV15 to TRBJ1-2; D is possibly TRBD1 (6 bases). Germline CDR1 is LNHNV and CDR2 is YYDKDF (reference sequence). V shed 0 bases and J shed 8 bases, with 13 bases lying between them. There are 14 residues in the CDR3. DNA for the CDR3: TGTGCCACCAGCAGAGATGAGTGGGGGCTAGGCTACACCTTC. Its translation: CATSRDEWGLGYTF.

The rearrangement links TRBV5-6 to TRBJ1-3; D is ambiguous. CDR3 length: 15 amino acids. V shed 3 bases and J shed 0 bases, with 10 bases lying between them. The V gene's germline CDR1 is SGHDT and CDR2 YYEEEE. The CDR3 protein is CASSSMALSGNTIYF. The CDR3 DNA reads TGTGCCAGCAGCTCAATGGCCCTCTCTGGAAACACCATATATTTT.

CDR3: CASSLVGSGTEAFF. The CDR3 bases are TGTGCCAGCAGCTTAGTTGGGTCAGGAACTGAAGCTTTCTTT. The J gene is TRBJ1-1, the V gene TRBV7-2; D remains ambiguous. This CDR3 region has 14 residues. The germline CDR1 and CDR2 sequences are SGHTA and FQGNSA. Trimming cost V 1 base and J 5 bases, with 11 bases left between them.

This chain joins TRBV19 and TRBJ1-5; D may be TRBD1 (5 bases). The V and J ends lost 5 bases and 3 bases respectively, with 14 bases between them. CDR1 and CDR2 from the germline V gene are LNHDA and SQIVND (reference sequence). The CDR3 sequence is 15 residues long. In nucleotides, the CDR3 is TGTGCCAGTAGTCGGACATTTTTGATCAATCAGCCCCAGCATTTT. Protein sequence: CASSRTFLINQPQHF.

The CDR3 sequence is CASSSRTSGRASNEQYF. CDR3 DNA: TGCGCCAGCAGCTCCCGGACTAGCGGGAGGGCCAGCAACGAGCAGTACTTC. The chain links TRBV5-1 to TRBJ2-7, with 15 bases lining up with TRBD2. V lost 3 bases to trimming and J lost 5 bases; unmatched junction nucleotides: 9. The germline gives CDR1 SGHRS, CDR2 YFSETQ. The CDR3 consists of 17 residues.

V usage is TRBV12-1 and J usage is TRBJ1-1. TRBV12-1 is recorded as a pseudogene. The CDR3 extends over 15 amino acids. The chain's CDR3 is CASSFSQQGGTEAFF. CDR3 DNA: TGTGCCAGCAGCTTTTCCCAACAGGGAGGGACTGAAGCTTTCTTT.

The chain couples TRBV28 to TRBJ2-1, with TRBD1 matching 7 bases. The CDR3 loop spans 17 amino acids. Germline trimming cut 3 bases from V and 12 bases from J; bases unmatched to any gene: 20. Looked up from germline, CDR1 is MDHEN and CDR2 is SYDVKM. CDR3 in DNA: TGTGCCAGCAGTTTTGGGGTACGGGAAGGACAGGCCCCCTGGCAGTTCTTC. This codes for CASSFGVREGQAPWQFF. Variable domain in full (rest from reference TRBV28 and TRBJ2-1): DVKVTQSSRYLVKRTGEKVFLECVQDMDHENMFWYRQDPGLGLRLIYFSYDVKMKEKGDIPEGYSVSREKKERFSLILESASTNQTSMYLCASSFGVREGQAPWQFFGPGTRLTVL.

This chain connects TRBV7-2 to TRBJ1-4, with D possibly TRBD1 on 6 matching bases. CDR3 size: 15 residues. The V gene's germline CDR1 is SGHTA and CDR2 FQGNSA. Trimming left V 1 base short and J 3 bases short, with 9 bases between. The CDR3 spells CASSLVGAANEKLFF. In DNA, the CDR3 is TGTGCCAGCAGCTTAGTGGGGGCGGCTAATGAAAAACTGTTTTTT.

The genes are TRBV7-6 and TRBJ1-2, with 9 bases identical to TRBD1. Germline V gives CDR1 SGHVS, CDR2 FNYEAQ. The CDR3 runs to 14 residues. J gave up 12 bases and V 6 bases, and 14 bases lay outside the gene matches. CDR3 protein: CASRPGTGRLQDTF. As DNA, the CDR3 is TGTGCCAGCAGGCCCGGGACAGGGAGATTGCAGGACACCTTC.

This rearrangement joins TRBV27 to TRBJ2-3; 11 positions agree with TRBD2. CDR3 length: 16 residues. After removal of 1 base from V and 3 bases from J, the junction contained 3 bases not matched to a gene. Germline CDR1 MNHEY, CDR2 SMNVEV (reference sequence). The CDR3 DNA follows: TGTGCCAGCAGTTTATTCTTAGCGGGAGGGACAGATACGCAGTATTTT. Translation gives CASSLFLAGGTDTQYF.

CDR3 coding DNA: TGTGCCAGCAGCATCGGGACTAGCGGGGGGGAGACCCAGTACTTC. Translating gives CASSIGTSGGETQYF. This chain connects TRBV11-2 to TRBJ2-5; 15 bases are shared with TRBD2. CDR3 length equals 15 residues. The junction had 3 bases not matched to a gene; V was cut back by 5 bases and J by 5 bases. The germline gives CDR1 SGHAT, CDR2 FQNNGV. The whole variable domain, filled in from reference TRBV11-2 and TRBJ2-5, reads EAGVAQSPRYKIIEKRQSVAFWCNPISGHATLYWYQQILGQGPKLLIQFQNNGVVDDSQLPKDRFSAERLKGVDSTLKIQPAKLEDSAVYLCASSIGTSGGETQYFGPGTRLLVL.

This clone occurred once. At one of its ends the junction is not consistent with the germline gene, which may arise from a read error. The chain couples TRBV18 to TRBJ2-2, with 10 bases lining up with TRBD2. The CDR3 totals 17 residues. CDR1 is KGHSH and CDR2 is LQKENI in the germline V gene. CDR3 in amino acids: CASSPQLAGKNTGELFF. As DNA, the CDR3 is TGTGCCAGCTCTCCACAACTAGCGGGAAAGAACACCGGGGAGCTGTTTTTT.

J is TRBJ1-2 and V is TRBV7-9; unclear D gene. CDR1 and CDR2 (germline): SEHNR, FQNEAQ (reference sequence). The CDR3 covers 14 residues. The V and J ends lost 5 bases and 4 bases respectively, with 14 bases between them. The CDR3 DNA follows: TGTGCCAGCAGCGCAAACGAGGTTACCTATGGCTACACCTTC. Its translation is CASSANEVTYGYTF.

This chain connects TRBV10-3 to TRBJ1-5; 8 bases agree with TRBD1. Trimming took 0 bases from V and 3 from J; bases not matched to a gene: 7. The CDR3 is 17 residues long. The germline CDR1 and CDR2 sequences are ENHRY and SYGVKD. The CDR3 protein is CAISESSGGAPNQPQHF. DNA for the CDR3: TGTGCCATCAGTGAGTCGTCAGGGGGCGCCCCCAATCAGCCCCAGCATTTT.

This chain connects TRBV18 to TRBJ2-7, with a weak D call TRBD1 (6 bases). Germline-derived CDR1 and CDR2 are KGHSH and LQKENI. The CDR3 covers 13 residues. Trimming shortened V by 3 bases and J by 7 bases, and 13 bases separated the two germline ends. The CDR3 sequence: CASSPNTGKEQYF. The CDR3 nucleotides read TGTGCCAGCTCACCTAATACAGGGAAAGAGCAGTACTTC.

In nucleotides, the CDR3 is TGTGCCAGCAGCACCCAGGGGCGTAGTGAATTGAGCTATGGCTACACCTTC. It translates to CASSTQGRSELSYGYTF. V usage is TRBV7-9 and J usage is TRBJ1-2; possibly TRBD1 for D (6 bases). Per germline, CDR1 SEHNR and CDR2 FQNEAQ (reference sequence). This CDR3 is built from 17 residues. V was shortened by 5 bases and J by 4 bases, with 23 bases between the two germline ends.